This TCR beta chain stems from a study of blood T cell repertoires in COVID-19. At the level of the study: Material from acute and convalescent COVID-19 was sourced from the United States, Italy and Spain.

In the original processing: It was from reference gene primer amplification that nucleated cell counts were estimated. Measured with immunoSEQ multiplex PCR; TCRdb has only the in-frame clones, and not every one. That table furnishes V, J and clone size, whereas the DNA furnished D and trimming. Among more than 150,000 clones listed, approximately 87% were seen once. V was clipped by 6 bases and J by 5 bases, with 22 bases between them. The CDR3 totals 16 residues. The V gene's germline CDR1 is ENHRY and CDR2 SYGVKD. Sequencing input: peripheral blood. This chain connects TRBV10-3 to TRBJ2-5; TRBD1 is a possible D gene (6 bases). The TCR sequence derives from a woman in her 70s with acute or convalescent COVID-19. CDR3: CAISSGHRVAPETQYF. The CDR3 DNA follows: TGTGCCATCAGCTCGGGACACAGAGTAGCCCCGGAGACCCAGTACTTC.